These 5 T cell receptor beta chains were all obtained from the same sample, sequenced in a study of cytomegalovirus exposure and HLA in healthy donors. PCR used 60 Vbeta primers and 13 Jbeta primers. The table came from immunoSEQ multiplex PCR; TCRdb's copy has only in-frame clones and leaves some out. The sample contains 170,000 or so clones, 83% of which appear only once. The sample was PBMCs. The receptors shown here come from a man in his forties or fifties in good health and CMV-seronegative.

This clone has just one count. The chain joins TRBV7-8 to TRBJ2-5; 13 positions agree with TRBD2. The closer fit of TRBJ2-7 to the DNA end suggests the J call may be wrong. From germline, CDR1 is SGHVS and CDR2 FQNEAQ. The CDR3 contains 17 residues. CDR3 in amino acids: CASSSWTSGSRVGEQYF. The CDR3 DNA sequence: TGTGCCAGCAGCTCATGGACTAGCGGGAGTCGGGTGGGCGAGCAGTACTTC.

The CDR3 nucleotides are TGTGCCAGCAGTTACCCATCGGGTCTCGACACCGGGGAGCTGTTTTTT. Its protein product is CASSYPSGLDTGELFF. The chain combines TRBV6-5 with TRBJ2-2; no definite D call. Germline-derived CDR1 and CDR2 are MNHEY and SVGAGI. V shed 2 bases and J shed 3 bases, with 13 bases lying between them. This CDR3 is built from 16 residues.

The chain uses TRBV6-5 and TRBJ2-1; TRBD1 might be the D (6 bases). The V gene's germline CDR1 is MNHEY and CDR2 SVGAGI. V dropped 2 bases and J dropped 6 bases, with 8 bases sitting between them. The length of the CDR3 is 13 residues. The CDR3 loop is CASSYGTINEQFF. The CDR3 bases are TGTGCCAGCAGTTACGGGACAATCAATGAGCAGTTCTTC.

V usage is TRBV7-2 and J usage is TRBJ1-2; possibly TRBD1 for D (5 bases). The germline gives CDR1 SGHTA, CDR2 FQGNSA. V lost 0 bases and J lost 2, with 13 bases in between. There are 16 residues in the CDR3. Here the CDR3 DNA reads TGTGCCAGCAGCTTAGCCCCGGCCAGGGAAAACTATGGCTACACCTTC. Encoded protein: CASSLAPARENYGYTF.

The chain links TRBV28 to TRBJ2-7, with 10 bases aligning to TRBD1. CDR1 MDHEN and CDR2 SYDVKM come from the germline V gene. Trimming took 6 bases from V and 9 from J; bases not matched to a gene: 11. The CDR3 sequence is 14 residues long. As DNA, the CDR3 is TGTGCCAGCAGCTCGACAGGGGGCCACTGGGGGCAGTACTTC. Its translation: CASSSTGGHWGQYF. The full variable domain, completed using reference TRBV28 and TRBJ2-7, is DVKVTQSSRYLVKRTGEKVFLECVQDMDHENMFWYRQDPGLGLRLIYFSYDVKMKEKGDIPEGYSVSREKKERFSLILESASTNQTSMYLCASSSTGGHWGQYFGPGTRLTVT.